The entry below gives a single T cell receptor (beta chain) sequence along with its context. MiXCR, applied by TCRdb to the RT-PCR reads, yields one record per CDR3 protein. This table holds about 24,000 distinct CDR3 sequences, around 40% found once. This record belongs to a study of patients and donors after allogeneic stem cell transplantation. V dropped 0 bases and J dropped 0 bases, with 8 bases sitting between them. Germline loops: CDR1 MNHNY, CDR2 SVGAGI (reference sequence). This CDR3 region has 15 residues. This receptor was identified in a human donor who was either an allogeneic HSCT recipient or a stem cell or donor lymphocyte infusion donor (not recorded which). It is not recorded whose cells these are; they may come from a transplant donor. Sequencing used blood, either unsorted or a sorted T cell fraction (not recorded which). J is TRBJ1-1 and V is TRBV6-6, with D tentatively TRBD1 (5 bases). Written as DNA, the CDR3 is TGTGCCAGCAGTTACTCGGGGGGAATGAACACTGAAGCTTTCTTT. Translated: CASSYSGGMNTEAFF.